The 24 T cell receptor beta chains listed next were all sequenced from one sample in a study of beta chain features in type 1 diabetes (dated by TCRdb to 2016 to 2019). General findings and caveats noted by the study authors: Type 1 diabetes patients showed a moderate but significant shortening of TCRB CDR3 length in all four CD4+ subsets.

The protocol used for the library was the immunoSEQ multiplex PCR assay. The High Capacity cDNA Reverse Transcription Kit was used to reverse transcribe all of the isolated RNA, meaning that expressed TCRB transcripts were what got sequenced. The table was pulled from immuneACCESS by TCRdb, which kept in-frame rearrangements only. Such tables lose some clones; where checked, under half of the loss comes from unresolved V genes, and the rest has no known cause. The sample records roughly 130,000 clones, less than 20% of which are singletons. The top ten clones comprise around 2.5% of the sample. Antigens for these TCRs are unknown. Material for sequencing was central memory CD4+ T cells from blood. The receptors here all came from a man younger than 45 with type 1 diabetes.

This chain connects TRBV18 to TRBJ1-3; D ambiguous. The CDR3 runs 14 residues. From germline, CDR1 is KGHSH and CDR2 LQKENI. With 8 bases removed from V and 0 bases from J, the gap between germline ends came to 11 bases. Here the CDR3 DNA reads TGTGCCAGCACAGACGCACCCTCTGGAAACACCATATATTTT. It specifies CASTDAPSGNTIYF.

The DNA of the CDR3 is TGTGCCAGCAGTGGACTTTATAATTCACCCCTCCACTTT. Amino acids: CASSGLYNSPLHF. The J gene is TRBJ1-6, the V gene TRBV7-2; D is ambiguous. The CDR3 has 13 amino acids. Deletions cut 6 bases from V and 4 bases from J, with 7 bases between. Germline-derived CDR1 and CDR2 are SGHTA and FQGNSA.

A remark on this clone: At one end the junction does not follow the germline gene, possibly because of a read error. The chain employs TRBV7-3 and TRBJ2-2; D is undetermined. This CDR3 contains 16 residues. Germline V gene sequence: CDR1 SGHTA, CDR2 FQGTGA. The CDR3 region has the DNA TGTGCCAGCAGCTTAGGGATAGGCGTGAACGCCGGGGAGCTGTTTTTT. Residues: CASSLGIGVNAGELFF.

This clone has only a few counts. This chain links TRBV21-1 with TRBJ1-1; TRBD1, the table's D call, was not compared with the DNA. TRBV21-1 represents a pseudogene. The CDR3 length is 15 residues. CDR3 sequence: CASSTNRTGHTEAFF. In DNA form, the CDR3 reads TGTGCCAGCAGCACAAATAGGACAGGGCACACTGAAGCTTTCTTT.

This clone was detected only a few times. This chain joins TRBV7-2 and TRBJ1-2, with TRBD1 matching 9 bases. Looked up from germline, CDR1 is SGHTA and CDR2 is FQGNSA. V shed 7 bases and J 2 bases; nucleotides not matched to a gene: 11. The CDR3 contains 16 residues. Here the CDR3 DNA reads TGTGCCAGCACCCCATCAGGGACAGGGAGGAACTATGGCTACACCTTC. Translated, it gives CASTPSGTGRNYGYTF.

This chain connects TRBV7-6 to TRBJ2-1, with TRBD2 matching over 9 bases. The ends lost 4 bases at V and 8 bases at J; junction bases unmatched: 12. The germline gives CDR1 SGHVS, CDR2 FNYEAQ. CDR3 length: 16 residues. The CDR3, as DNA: TGTGCCAGCAGCTCTGTAGCGGGGGCCTATTGGGATGAGCAGTTCTTC. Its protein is CASSSVAGAYWDEQFF. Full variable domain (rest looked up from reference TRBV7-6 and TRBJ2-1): GAGVSQSPRYKVTKRGQDVALRCDPISGHVSLYWYRQALGQGPEFLTYFNYEAQQDKSGLPNDRFSAERPEGSISTLTIQRTEQRDSAMYRCASSSVAGAYWDEQFFGPGTRLTVL.

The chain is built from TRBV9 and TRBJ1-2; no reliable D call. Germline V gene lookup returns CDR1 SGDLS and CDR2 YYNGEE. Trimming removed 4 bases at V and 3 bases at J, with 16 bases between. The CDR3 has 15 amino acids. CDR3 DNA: TGTGCCAGCAGCTCGAGGTTTAGTGAAGACTATGGCTACACCTTC. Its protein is CASSSRFSEDYGYTF.

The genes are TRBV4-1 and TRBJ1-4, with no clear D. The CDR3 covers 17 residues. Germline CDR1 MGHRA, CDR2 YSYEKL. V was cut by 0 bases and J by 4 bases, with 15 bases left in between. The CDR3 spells CASSQEAGRPDNEKLFF. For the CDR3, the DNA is TGCGCCAGCAGCCAAGAGGCAGGTCGCCCTGATAATGAAAAACTGTTTTTT.

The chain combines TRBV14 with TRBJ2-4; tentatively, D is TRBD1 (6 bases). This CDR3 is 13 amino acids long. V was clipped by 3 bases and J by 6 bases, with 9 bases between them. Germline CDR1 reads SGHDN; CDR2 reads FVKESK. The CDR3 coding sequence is TGTGCCAGCAGCCAGCAGGGGACAAACATTCAGTACTTC. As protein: CASSQQGTNIQYF.

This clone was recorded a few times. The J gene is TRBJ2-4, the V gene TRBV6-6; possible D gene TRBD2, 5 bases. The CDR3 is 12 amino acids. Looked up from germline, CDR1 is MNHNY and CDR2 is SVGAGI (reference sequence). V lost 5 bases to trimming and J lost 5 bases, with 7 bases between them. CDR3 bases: TGTGCCAGCAGTAGGACTGAAAACATTCAGTACTTC. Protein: CASSRTENIQYF.

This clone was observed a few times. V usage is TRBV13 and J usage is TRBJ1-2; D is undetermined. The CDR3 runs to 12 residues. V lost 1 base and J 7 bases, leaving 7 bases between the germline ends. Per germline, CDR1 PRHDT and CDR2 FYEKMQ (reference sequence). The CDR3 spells CASSLEHGGYTF. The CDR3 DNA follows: TGTGCCAGCAGCTTAGAGCACGGTGGCTACACCTTC.

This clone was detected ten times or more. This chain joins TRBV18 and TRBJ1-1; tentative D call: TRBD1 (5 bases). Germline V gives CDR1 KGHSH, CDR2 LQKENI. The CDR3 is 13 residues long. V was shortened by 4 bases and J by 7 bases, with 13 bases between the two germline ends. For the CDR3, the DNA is TGTGCCAGCTCACGCTACGGGACGGGTGAAGCTTTCTTT. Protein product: CASSRYGTGEAFF.

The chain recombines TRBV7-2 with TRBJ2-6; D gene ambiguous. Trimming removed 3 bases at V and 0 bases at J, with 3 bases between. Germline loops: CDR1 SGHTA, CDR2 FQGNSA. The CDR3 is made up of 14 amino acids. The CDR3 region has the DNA TGTGCCAGCAGCTTGAGCTCTGGGGCCAACGTCCTGACTTTC. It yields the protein CASSLSSGANVLTF.

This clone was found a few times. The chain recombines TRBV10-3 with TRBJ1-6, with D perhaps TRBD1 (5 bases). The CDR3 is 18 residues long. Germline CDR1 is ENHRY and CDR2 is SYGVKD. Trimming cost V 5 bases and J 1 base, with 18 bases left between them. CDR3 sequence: CAISPGGRGWSYNSPLHF. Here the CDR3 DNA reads TGTGCCATCAGTCCCGGAGGAAGGGGATGGTCCTATAATTCACCCCTCCACTTT.

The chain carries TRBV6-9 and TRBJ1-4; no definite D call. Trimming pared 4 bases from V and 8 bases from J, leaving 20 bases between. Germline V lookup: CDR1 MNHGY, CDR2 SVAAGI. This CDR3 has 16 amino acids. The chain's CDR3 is CASSCSRHWSGEKLFF. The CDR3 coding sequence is TGTGCCAGCAGTTGCTCGCGACATTGGTCCGGGGAAAAACTGTTTTTT.

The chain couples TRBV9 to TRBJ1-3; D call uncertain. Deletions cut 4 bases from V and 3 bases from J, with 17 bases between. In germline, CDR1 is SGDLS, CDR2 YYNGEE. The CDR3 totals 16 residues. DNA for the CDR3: TGTGCCAGCAGCCCGAGACCAACGTCCGTTGGAAACACCATATATTTT. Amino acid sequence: CASSPRPTSVGNTIYF. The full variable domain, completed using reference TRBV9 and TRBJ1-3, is DSGVTQTPKHLITATGQRVTLRCSPRSGDLSVYWYQQSLDQGLQFLIQYYNGEERAKGNILERFSAQQFPDLHSELNLSSLELGDSALYFCASSPRPTSVGNTIYFGEGSWLTVV.

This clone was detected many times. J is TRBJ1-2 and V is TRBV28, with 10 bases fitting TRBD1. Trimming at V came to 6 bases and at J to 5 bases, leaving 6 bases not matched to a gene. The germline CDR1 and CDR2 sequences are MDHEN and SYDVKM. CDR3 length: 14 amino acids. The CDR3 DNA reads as TGTGCCAGCAGCCCCGGGACAGGGGTATATGGCTACACCTTC. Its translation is CASSPGTGVYGYTF.

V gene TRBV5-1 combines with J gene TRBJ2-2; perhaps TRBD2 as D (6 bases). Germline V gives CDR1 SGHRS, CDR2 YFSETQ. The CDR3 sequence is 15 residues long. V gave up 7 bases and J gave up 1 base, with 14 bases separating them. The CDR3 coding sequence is TGCGCCAGCGGTCCCGGGACTTTGAACACCGGGGAGCTGTTTTTT. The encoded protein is CASGPGTLNTGELFF.

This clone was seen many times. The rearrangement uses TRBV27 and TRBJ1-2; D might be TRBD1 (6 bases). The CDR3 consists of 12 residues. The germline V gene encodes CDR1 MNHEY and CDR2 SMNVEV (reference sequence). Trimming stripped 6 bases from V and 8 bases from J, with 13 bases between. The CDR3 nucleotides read TGTGCCAGCAGCCTACAGGGTTACGGCTACACCTTC. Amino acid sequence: CASSLQGYGYTF.

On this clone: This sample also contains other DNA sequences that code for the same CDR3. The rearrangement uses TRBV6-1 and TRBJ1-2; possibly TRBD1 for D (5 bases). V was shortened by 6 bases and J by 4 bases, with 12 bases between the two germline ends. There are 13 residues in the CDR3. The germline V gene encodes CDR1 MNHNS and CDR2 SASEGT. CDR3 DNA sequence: TGTGCCAGCAGCCCCGACAGTGGCTATGGCTACACCTTC. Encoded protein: CASSPDSGYGYTF.

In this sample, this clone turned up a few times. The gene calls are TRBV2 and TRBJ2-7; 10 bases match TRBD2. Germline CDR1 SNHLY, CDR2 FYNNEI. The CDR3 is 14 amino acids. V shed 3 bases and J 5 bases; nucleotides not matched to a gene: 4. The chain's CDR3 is CASSEWLAGDEQYF. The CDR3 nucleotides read TGTGCCAGCAGTGAGTGGCTAGCGGGGGACGAGCAGTACTTC. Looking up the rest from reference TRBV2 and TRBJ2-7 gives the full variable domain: EPEVTQTPSHQVTQMGQEVILRCVPISNHLYFYWYRQILGQKVEFLVSFYNNEISEKSEIFDDQFSVERPDGSNFTLKIRSTKLEDSAMYFCASSEWLAGDEQYFGPGTRLTVT.

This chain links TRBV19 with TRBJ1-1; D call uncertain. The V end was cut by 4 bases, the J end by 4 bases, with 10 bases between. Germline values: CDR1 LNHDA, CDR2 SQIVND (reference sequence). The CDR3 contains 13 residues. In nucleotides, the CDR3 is TGTGCCAGTAGTAAGTGGGAGGGCACTGAAGCTTTCTTT. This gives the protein CASSKWEGTEAFF.

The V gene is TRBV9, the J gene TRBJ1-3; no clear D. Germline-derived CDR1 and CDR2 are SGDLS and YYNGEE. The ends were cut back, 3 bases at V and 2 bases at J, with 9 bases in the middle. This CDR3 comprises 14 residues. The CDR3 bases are TGTGCCAGCAGCGCCGGATCGGCTGGAAACACCATATATTTT. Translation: CASSAGSAGNTIYF.

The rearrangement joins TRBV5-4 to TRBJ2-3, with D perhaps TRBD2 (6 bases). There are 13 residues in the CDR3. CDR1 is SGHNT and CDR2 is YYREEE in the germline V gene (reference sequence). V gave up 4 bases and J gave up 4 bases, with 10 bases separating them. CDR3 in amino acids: CASSPPGADTQYF. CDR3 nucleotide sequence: TGTGCCAGCAGCCCGCCGGGGGCAGATACGCAGTATTTT.